What follows describes a single TCR beta chain. This entry belongs to a study of blood T cell repertoires in COVID-19. Study-level information: Researchers got acute and convalescent COVID-19 samples from the United States, Italy and Spain. In each case, the material was cDNA or gDNA derived from T cells, B-cell-depleted T cells, or PBMCs.

Deletions cut 4 bases from V and 8 bases from J, with 17 bases between. The CDR3 is 15 residues long. Some clones are missing from TCRdb's copy, which holds only in-frame ones; the method was immunoSEQ multiplex PCR. This table has approximately 500,000 clones, approximately 88% appearing once. The Seattle patients joined while their infection was active and were tracked longitudinally afterward. Sequencing was carried out using peripheral blood. This chain connects TRBV23-1 to TRBJ1-4; D ambiguous. TRBV23-1 counts as an open reading frame of uncertain function. The receptor was isolated from a woman aged 45 to 65 with COVID-19, enrolled during active disease. The CDR3 loop is CASSPDEGVWEKLFF. CDR3 nucleotides: TGCGCCAGCAGTCCCGACGAGGGTGTTTGGGAAAAACTGTTTTTT.